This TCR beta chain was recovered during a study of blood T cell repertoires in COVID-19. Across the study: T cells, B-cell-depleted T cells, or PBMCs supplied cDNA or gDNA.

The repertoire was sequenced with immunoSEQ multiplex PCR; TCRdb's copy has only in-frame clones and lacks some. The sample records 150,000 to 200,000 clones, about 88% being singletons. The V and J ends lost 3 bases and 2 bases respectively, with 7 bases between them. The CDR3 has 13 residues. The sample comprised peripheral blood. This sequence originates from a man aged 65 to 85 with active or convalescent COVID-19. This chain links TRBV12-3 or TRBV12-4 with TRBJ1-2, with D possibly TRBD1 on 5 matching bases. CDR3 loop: CASSLGGNYGYTF. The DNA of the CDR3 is TGTGCCAGCAGTTTGGGGGGGAACTATGGCTACACCTTC.